The clone carrying this T cell receptor (beta chain) was found a few times. Its cognate antigen is unknown. TCRdb re-called the RT-PCR reads with MiXCR, one entry per CDR3 protein. Counted here are around 500,000 distinct CDR3 sequences, approximately 11% occurring once; the ten biggest clones make up more than 10%. The entry originates in a study of response to subunit inactivated influenza vaccine. Study-wide results and limits: Few new T cells, the authors suggested, are recruited by each seasonal influenza vaccination.

Material: PBMCs from blood, obtained more than 35 days after vaccination. The receptor was isolated from a man in his fifties or sixties who received an inactivated influenza vaccine.

The CDR3 DNA reads TGTGCCAGCAGCCAGACTAGCGGGAGGTTCAATGAGCAGTTCTTC. The encoded protein is CASSQTSGRFNEQFF. The chain recombines TRBV7-3 with TRBJ2-1; 13 bases are shared with TRBD2. Per germline, CDR1 SGHTA and CDR2 FQGTGA. The CDR3 sequence is 15 residues long. V was clipped by 5 bases and J by 6 bases; unmatched bases: 4.